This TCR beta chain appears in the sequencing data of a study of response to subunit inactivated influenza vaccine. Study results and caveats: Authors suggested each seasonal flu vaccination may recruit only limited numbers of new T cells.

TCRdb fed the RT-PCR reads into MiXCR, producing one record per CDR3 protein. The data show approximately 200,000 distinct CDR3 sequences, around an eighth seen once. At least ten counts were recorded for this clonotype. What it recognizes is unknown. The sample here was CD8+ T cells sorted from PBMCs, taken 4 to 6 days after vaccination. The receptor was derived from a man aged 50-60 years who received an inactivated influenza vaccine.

This CDR3 reads CASSSETSGRVNEQYF. The CDR3 region has the DNA TGCGCCAGCAGCTCCGAGACTAGCGGGAGAGTCAACGAGCAGTACTTC. The J gene is TRBJ2-7, the V gene TRBV5-1, with 12 nucleotides matching TRBD2. The V segment lost 3 bases and the J segment 5 bases; nucleotides outside the gene matches: 9. The CDR3 runs to 16 residues. From germline, CDR1 is SGHRS and CDR2 YFSETQ.